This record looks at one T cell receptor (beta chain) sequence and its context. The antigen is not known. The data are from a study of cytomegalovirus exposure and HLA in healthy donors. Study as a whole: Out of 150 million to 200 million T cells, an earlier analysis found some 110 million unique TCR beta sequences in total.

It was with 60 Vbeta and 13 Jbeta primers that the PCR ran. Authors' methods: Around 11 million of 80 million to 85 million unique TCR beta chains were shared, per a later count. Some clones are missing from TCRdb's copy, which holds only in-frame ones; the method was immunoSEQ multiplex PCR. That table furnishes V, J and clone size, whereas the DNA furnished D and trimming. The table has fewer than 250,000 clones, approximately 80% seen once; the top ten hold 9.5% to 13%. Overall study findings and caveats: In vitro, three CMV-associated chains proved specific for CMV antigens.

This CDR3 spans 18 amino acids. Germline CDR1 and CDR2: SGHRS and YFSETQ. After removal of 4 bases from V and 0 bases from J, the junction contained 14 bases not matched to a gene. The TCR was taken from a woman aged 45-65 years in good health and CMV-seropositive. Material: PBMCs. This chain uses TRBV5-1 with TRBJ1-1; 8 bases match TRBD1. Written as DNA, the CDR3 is TGCGCCAGCAGCCGAATTGGGACAGGCACTTATATGAACACTGAAGCTTTCTTT. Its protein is CASSRIGTGTYMNTEAFF. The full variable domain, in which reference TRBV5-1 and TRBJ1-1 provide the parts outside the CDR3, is KAGVTQTPRYLIKTRGQQVTLSCSPISGHRSVSWYQQTPGQGLQFLFEYFSETQRNKGNFPGRFSGRQFSNSRSEMNVSTLELGDSALYLCASSRIGTGTYMNTEAFFGQGTRLTVV.